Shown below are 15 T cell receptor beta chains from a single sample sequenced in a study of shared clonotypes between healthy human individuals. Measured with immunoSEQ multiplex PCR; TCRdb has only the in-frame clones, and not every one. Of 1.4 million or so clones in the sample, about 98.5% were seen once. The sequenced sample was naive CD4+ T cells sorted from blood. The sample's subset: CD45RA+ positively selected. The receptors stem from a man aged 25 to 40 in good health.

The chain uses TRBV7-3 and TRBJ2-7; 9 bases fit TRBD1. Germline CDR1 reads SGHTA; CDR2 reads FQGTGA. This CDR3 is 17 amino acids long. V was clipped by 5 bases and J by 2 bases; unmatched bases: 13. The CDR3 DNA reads TGTGCCAGCAGCCGAGATCCTCCGGGACAGGGTCCCTACGAGCAGTACTTC. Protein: CASSRDPPGQGPYEQYF.

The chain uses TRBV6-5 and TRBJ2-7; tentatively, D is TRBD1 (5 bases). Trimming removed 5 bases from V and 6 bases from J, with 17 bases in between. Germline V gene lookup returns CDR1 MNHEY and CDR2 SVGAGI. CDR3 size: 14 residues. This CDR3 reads CASSKGRFASEQYF. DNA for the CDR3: TGTGCCAGCAGTAAGGGGCGATTCGCTAGCGAGCAGTACTTC.

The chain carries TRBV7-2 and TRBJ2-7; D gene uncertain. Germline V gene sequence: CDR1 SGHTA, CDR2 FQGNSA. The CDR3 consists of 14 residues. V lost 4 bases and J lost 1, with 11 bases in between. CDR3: CASSSAVRSYEQYF. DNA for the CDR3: TGTGCCAGCAGCTCCGCCGTCCGTTCCTACGAGCAGTACTTC.

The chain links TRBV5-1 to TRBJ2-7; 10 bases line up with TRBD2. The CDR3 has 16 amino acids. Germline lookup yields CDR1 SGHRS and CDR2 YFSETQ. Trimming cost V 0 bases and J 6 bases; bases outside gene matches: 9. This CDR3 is CASSLVGGAGGGEQYF. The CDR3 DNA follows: TGCGCCAGCAGCTTGGTCGGAGGAGCGGGAGGGGGCGAGCAGTACTTC. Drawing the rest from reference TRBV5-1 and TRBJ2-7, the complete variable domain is KAGVTQTPRYLIKTRGQQVTLSCSPISGHRSVSWYQQTPGQGLQFLFEYFSETQRNKGNFPGRFSGRQFSNSRSEMNVSTLELGDSALYLCASSLVGGAGGGEQYFGPGTRLTVT.

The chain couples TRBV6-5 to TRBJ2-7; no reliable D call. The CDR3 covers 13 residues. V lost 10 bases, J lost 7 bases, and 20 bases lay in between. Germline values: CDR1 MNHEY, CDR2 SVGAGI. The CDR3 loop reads CATEPRKAGEQYF. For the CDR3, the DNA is TGTGCCACCGAACCCCGTAAAGCCGGGGAGCAGTACTTC.

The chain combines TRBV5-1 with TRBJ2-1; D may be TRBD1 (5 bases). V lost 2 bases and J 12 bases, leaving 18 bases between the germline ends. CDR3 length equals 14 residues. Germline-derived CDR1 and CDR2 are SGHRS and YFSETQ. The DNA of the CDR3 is TGCGCCAGCAGCTTCCCGGACATTACTAAGGGGCAGTTCTTC. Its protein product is CASSFPDITKGQFF.

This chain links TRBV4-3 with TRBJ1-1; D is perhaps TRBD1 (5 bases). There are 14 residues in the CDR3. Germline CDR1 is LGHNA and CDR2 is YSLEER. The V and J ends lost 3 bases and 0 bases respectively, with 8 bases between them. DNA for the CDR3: TGCGCCAGCAGCCAGTCGACAGTGAACACTGAAGCTTTCTTT. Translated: CASSQSTVNTEAFF.

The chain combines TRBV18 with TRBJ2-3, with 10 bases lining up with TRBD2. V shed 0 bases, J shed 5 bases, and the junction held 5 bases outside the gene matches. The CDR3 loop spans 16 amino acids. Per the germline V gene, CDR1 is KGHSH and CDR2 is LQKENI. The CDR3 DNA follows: TGTGCCAGCTCACCACCGGTAGCGGGAGGCATAGATACGCAGTATTTT. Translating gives CASSPPVAGGIDTQYF.

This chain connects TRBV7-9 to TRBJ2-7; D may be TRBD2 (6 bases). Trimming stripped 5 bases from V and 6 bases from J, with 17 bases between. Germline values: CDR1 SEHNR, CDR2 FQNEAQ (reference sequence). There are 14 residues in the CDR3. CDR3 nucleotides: TGTGCCAGCAGCCAGGGACTCCGCTCCGGCGAGCAGTACTTC. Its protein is CASSQGLRSGEQYF.

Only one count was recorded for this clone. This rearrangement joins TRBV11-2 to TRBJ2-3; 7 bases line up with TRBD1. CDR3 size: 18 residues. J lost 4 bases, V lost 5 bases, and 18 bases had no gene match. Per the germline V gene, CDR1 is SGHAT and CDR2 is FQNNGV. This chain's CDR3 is CASSHLRGADRVSDTQYF. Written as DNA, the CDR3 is TGTGCCAGCAGCCACCTCAGAGGAGCTGACAGGGTCTCAGATACGCAGTATTTT. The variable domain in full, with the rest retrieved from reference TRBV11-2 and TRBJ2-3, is EAGVAQSPRYKIIEKRQSVAFWCNPISGHATLYWYQQILGQGPKLLIQFQNNGVVDDSQLPKDRFSAERLKGVDSTLKIQPAKLEDSAVYLCASSHLRGADRVSDTQYFGPGTRLTVL.

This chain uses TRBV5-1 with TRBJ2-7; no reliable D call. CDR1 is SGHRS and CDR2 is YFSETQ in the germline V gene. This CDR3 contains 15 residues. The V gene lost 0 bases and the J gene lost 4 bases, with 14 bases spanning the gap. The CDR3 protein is CASSLGGPGLYEQYF. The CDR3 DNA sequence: TGCGCCAGCAGCTTGGGCGGCCCCGGGTTGTACGAGCAGTACTTC.

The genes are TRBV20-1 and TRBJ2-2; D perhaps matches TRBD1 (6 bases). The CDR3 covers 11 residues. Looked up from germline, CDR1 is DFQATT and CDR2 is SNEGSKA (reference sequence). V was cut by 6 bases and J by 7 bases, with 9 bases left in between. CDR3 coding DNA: TGCAGTGCGCAGGGGATCGGGGAGCTGTTTTTT. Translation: CSAQGIGELFF.

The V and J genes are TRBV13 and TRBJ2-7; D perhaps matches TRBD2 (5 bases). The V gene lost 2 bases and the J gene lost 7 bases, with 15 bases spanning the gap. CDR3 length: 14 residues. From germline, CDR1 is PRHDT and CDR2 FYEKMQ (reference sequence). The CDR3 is CASSLRRRVGEQYF. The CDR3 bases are TGTGCCAGCAGCTTACGGAGGCGGGTTGGTGAGCAGTACTTC. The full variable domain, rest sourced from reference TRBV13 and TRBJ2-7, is AAGVIQSPRHLIKEKRETATLKCYPIPRHDTVYWYQQGPGQDPQFLISFYEKMQSDKGSIPDRFSAQQFSDYHSELNMSSLELGDSALYFCASSLRRRVGEQYFGPGTRLTVT.

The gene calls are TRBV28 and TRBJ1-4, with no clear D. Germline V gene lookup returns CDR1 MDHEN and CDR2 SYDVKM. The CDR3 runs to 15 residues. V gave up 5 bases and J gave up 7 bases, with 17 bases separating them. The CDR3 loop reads CASSLISTGGEKLFF. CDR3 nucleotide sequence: TGTGCCAGCAGTCTCATATCTACTGGTGGTGAAAAACTGTTTTTT.

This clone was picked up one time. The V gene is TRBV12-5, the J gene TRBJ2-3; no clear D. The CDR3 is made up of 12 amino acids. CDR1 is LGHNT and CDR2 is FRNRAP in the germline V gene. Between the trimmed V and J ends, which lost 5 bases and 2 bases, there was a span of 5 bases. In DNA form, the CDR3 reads TGTGCTAGTGGTCCTGACACAGATACGCAGTATTTT. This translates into CASGPDTDTQYF.